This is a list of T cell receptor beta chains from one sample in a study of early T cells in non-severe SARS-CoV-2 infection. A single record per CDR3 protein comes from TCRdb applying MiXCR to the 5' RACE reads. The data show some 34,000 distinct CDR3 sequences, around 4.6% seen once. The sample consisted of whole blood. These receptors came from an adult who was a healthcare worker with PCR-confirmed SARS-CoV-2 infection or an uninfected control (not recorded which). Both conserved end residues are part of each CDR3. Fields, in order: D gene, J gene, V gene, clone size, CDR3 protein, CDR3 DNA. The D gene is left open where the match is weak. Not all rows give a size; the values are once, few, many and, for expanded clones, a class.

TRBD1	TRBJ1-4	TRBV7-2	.	CASSGTGHEKLFF	TGTGCCAGCAGCGGGACAGGCCATGAAAAACTGTTTTTT
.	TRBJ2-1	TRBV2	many	CASNIPNPEQFF	TGTGCCAGCAATATCCCTAACCCCGAGCAGTTCTTC
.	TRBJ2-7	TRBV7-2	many	CASSLGGPYEQYF	TGTGCCAGCAGCTTAGGGGGGCCCTACGAGCAGTACTTC
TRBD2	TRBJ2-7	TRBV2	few	CASSRTSYEQYF	TGTGCCAGCAGTCGGACTAGCTACGAGCAGTACTTC
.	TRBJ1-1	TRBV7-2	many	CASSLGRNTEAFF	TGTGCCAGCAGCTTAGGCAGGAACACTGAAGCTTTCTTT
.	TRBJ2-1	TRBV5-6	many	CASSSTREQFF	TGTGCCAGCAGCTCGACCCGTGAGCAGTTCTTC
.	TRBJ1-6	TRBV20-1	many	CSAPDGYYNSPLHF	TGCAGTGCACCGGACGGGTACTATAATTCACCCCTCCACTTT
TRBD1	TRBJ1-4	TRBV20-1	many	CSASRTGDEKLFF	TGCAGTGCTAGCCGGACAGGGGATGAAAAACTGTTTTTT
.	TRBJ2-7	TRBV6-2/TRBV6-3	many	CASSSHRDSSREQYF	TGTGCCAGCAGTTCCCACCGGGACTCCTCTAGGGAGCAGTACTTC
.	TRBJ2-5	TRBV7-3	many	CASSLTLQETQYF	TGTGCCAGCAGCTTGACACTACAAGAGACCCAGTACTTC
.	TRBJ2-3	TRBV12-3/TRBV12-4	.	CASRGRTSTDTQYF	TGTGCCAGCAGAGGACGGACTAGCACAGATACGCAGTATTTT
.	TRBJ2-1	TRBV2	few	CASSEARAGEQFF	TGTGCCAGCAGTGAAGCCAGAGCAGGTGAGCAGTTCTTC
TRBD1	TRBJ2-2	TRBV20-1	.	CSANDRDAGELFF	TGCAGTGCTAACGACAGGGACGCCGGGGAGCTGTTTTTT
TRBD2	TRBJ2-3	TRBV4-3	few	CASSQEVGGYTDTQYF	TGCGCCAGCAGCCAAGAGGTGGGGGGGTACACAGATACGCAGTATTTT
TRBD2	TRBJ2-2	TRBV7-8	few	CASSLPPALAGTGELFF	TGTGCCAGCAGCTTACCGCCGGCGCTAGCGGGCACCGGGGAGCTGTTTTTT
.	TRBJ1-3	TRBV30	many	CAGRVLSGNTIYF	TGTGCCGGCAGGGTCCTGTCTGGAAACACCATATATTTT
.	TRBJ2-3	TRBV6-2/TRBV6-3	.	CASSLRHGTDTQYF	TGTGCCAGCAGTTTAAGGCACGGCACAGATACGCAGTATTTT
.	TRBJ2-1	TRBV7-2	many	CASSRGLASYNEQFF	TGTGCCAGCAGCCGGGGGCTAGCAAGCTACAATGAGCAGTTCTTC
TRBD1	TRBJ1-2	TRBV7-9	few	CASSLARGRSDGYTF	TGTGCCAGCAGCTTAGCGAGGGGGCGGTCTGATGGCTACACCTTC
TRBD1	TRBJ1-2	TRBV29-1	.	CSAGTGYLYGYTF	TGCAGCGCAGGGACAGGGTATTTATATGGCTACACCTTC